Listed here are 8 T cell receptor beta chains from one sample, sequenced in a study of T cells in localized non-small cell lung cancer. The table came from immunoSEQ multiplex PCR; TCRdb's copy has only in-frame clones and leaves some out. Of around 40,000 clones in the sample, roughly 80% were seen once. Sequencing was performed on PBMCs, taken before any cancer treatment. Receptor source: a man aged 35-75 years with stage II lung adenocarcinoma.

The rearrangement links TRBV28 to TRBJ2-6; 7 nucleotides agree with TRBD2. The CDR3 is 17 residues long. V dropped 8 bases and J dropped 2; count of bases not matched to a gene: 12. From germline, CDR1 is MDHEN and CDR2 SYDVKM. The CDR3 bases are TGTGCCAGCGGGGGGAGGGCCCTTCGTACTGGGGCCAACGTCCTGACTTTC. Its translation: CASGGRALRTGANVLTF.

The chain carries TRBV18 and TRBJ1-4, with 7 bases matching TRBD1. Trimming took 3 bases from V and 4 from J; bases not matched to a gene: 2. CDR1 and CDR2 from the germline V gene are KGHSH and LQKENI. The CDR3 contains 14 residues. For the CDR3, the DNA is TGTGCCAGCTCACCGACAGGGAGTAATGAAAAACTGTTTTTT. Its protein is CASSPTGSNEKLFF.

This clone has only a few counts. The rearrangement uses TRBV6-5 and TRBJ2-1, with D perhaps TRBD2 (6 bases). Per germline, CDR1 MNHEY and CDR2 SVGAGI. V was pared by 5 bases and J by 9 bases, with 14 bases between. The CDR3 is 13 amino acids. This CDR3 is CASSAGLLGEQFF. CDR3 coding DNA: TGTGCCAGCAGTGCGGGACTCCTAGGTGAGCAGTTCTTC.

The chain couples TRBV27 to TRBJ1-2; unclear D gene. V shed 6 bases and J shed 1 base, with 9 bases lying between them. The V gene's germline CDR1 is MNHEY and CDR2 SMNVEV (reference sequence). The CDR3 consists of 13 residues. Written as DNA, the CDR3 is TGTGCCAGCAGGGATTCCCTTAACTATGGCTACACCTTC. Translation gives CASRDSLNYGYTF.

The chain recombines TRBV6-1 with TRBJ1-2; D is perhaps TRBD1 (6 bases). The germline V and J ends were trimmed by 7 bases and 8 bases, with 11 bases remaining between them. The germline gives CDR1 MNHNS, CDR2 SASEGT. The CDR3 runs 11 residues. CDR3 loop: CASTLGGGYTF. The CDR3 region has the DNA TGTGCCAGCACTTTGGGGGGCGGCTACACCTTC.

This chain uses TRBV6-6 with TRBJ2-2; D is perhaps TRBD2 (6 bases). Trimming cost V 5 bases and J 1 base, with 8 bases left between them. Germline CDR1 and CDR2: MNHNY and SVGAGI (reference sequence). CDR3 length: 14 residues. The CDR3 nucleotides are TGTGCCAGCAGTGGGACTCGGAACACCGGGGAGCTGTTTTTT. This translates into CASSGTRNTGELFF.

This clone was seen a few times. The rearrangement uses TRBV30 and TRBJ1-1; D may be TRBD1 (6 bases). From germline, CDR1 is GTSNPN and CDR2 SVGIG (reference sequence). The CDR3 totals 14 residues. V lost 4 bases and J 5 bases, leaving 17 bases between the germline ends. CDR3 DNA sequence: TGTGCCTGGATGAACAGGGAGGCATGGACTGAAGCTTTCTTT. Translated: CAWMNREAWTEAFF. Supplemented by reference TRBV30 and TRBJ1-1, the full variable domain reads SQTIHQWPATLVQPVGSPLSLECTVEGTSNPNLYWYRQAAGRGLQLLFYSVGIGQISSEVPQNLSASRPQDRQFILSSKKLLLSDSGFYLCAWMNREAWTEAFFGQGTRLTVV.

The chain joins TRBV19 to TRBJ1-4, with 8 bases aligning to TRBD1. The germline CDR1 and CDR2 sequences are LNHDA and SQIVND (reference sequence). This CDR3 has 16 amino acids. Trimming cost V 4 bases and J 6 bases; bases outside gene matches: 10. The CDR3 region is CASSTPGQGGDEKLFF. The CDR3 bases are TGTGCCAGTAGTACCCCTGGACAGGGTGGCGATGAAAAACTGTTTTTT. Filled out from reference TRBV19 and TRBJ1-4, the complete variable domain reads DGGITQSPKYLFRKEGQNVTLSCEQNLNHDAMYWYRQDPGQGLRLIYYSQIVNDFQKGDIAEGYSVSREKKESFPLTVTSAQKNPTAFYLCASSTPGQGGDEKLFFGSGTQLSVL.